The 19 T cell receptor beta chains given below trace back to one sample, sequenced in a study of early T cells in non-severe SARS-CoV-2 infection. TCRdb ran MiXCR on the 5' RACE reads and lists one entry per CDR3 protein. The sample lists some 63,000 distinct CDR3 sequences; around 13% were seen once. Sequenced input: whole blood. These receptors originate from an adult who was a healthcare worker with PCR-confirmed SARS-CoV-2 infection or an uninfected control (not recorded which).

The table lists this clonotype with many counts. CDR3 protein: CASRVTPGESPSAFF. In nucleotides, the CDR3 is TGTGCCAGCAGAGTTACACCCGGAGAGTCCCCGTCGGCTTTCTTT. This chain links TRBV6-5 with TRBJ1-1; D gene ambiguous. CDR1 MNHEY and CDR2 SVGAGI come from the germline V gene. V was trimmed by 6 bases and J by 11 bases, leaving 25 bases between them. This CDR3 is 15 amino acids long.

This clonotype is categorized as medium-sized. The chain combines TRBV7-6 with TRBJ2-7, with 9 bases fitting TRBD1. The CDR3 has 13 residues. The germline V gene has CDR1 SGHVS and CDR2 FNYEAQ. The V gene end was trimmed by 4 bases and the J gene end by 7 bases; junction bases not matched to a gene: 5. The CDR3 protein is CASSSRTGEEQYF. The CDR3 DNA is TGTGCCAGCAGCTCCAGGACAGGGGAAGAGCAGTACTTC. The complete variable domain, with remaining parts taken from reference TRBV7-6 and TRBJ2-7, reads GAGVSQSPRYKVTKRGQDVALRCDPISGHVSLYWYRQALGQGPEFLTYFNYEAQQDKSGLPNDRFSAERPEGSISTLTIQRTEQRDSAMYRCASSSRTGEEQYFGPGTRLTVT.

This clonotype was observed many times. V usage is TRBV9 and J usage is TRBJ2-7; either TRBD1 or TRBD2 may supply D (5 bases each). V was pared by 1 base and J by 4 bases, with 21 bases between. The germline V gene encodes CDR1 SGDLS and CDR2 YYNGEE. The CDR3 runs to 17 residues. The CDR3: CASSVTLGHEGIYEQYF. The CDR3 coding sequence is TGTGCCAGCAGCGTAACACTTGGACACGAGGGGATTTACGAGCAGTACTTC.

This clonotype was seen ten or more times. This chain uses TRBV29-1 with TRBJ1-2; D remains unclear. CDR1 is SQVTM, CDR2 ANQGSEA, per germline. Between the trimmed V and J ends, which lost 3 bases and 3 bases, there was a span of 11 bases. This CDR3 has 13 residues. In DNA, the CDR3 is TGCAGCGTTGATTATGTCCGGGACTATGGCTACACCTTC. Amino acid sequence: CSVDYVRDYGYTF.

This clonotype occurred a few times. J is TRBJ2-7 and V is TRBV5-4; 9 bases line up with TRBD2. Germline V CDR1 and CDR2: SGHNT, YYREEE (reference sequence). The junction had 5 bases not matched to a gene; V was cut back by 3 bases and J by 1 base. The CDR3 consists of 15 residues. The CDR3 spells CASSSELAGSYEQYF. DNA for the CDR3: TGTGCCAGCAGCTCGGAGCTAGCGGGGTCCTACGAGCAGTACTTC.

This clonotype was counted at least ten times. This chain connects TRBV20-1 to TRBJ1-1; 8 nucleotides match TRBD1. This CDR3 spans 15 amino acids. V lost 1 base to trimming and J lost 7 bases; unmatched junction nucleotides: 11. Germline loops: CDR1 DFQATT, CDR2 SNEGSKA (reference sequence). The CDR3 region has the DNA TGCAGTGCTAGAGCTGGGACAGGATTTGATATTGAAGCTTTCTTT. It encodes CSARAGTGFDIEAFF.

This clonotype appeared many times. CDR3 in amino acids: CASSYQGTVGEQFF. The CDR3 DNA follows: TGTGCCAGCAGTTACCAAGGGACAGTCGGTGAGCAGTTCTTC. The J gene is TRBJ2-1, the V gene TRBV6-2 or TRBV6-3; 7 bases are a match to TRBD1. Germline V gene lookup returns CDR1 MNHEY and CDR2 SVGEGT. V was pared by 2 bases and J by 9 bases, with 7 bases of the junction left unmatched. This CDR3 spans 14 amino acids.

The genes are TRBV5-6 and TRBJ2-7; no clear D gene. Germline CDR1 SGHDT, CDR2 YYEEEE. The V end lost 4 bases, the J end lost 7 bases, and 12 bases lay between the germline ends. The CDR3 loop spans 12 amino acids. DNA of the CDR3: TGTGCCAGCAGCCCCTTGGTGGGTGAGCAGTACTTC. Translating gives CASSPLVGEQYF. The full variable domain, rest sourced from reference TRBV5-6 and TRBJ2-7, is DAGVTQSPTHLIKTRGQQVTLRCSPKSGHDTVSWYQQALGQGPQFIFQYYEEEERQRGNFPDRFSGHQFPNYSSELNVNALLLGDSALYLCASSPLVGEQYFGPGTRLTVT.

The rearrangement links TRBV10-3 to TRBJ2-3; TRBD2 aligns across 8 bases. The CDR3 is made up of 13 amino acids. V gave up 6 bases and J gave up 4 bases; unmatched junction bases: 3. Germline CDR1 and CDR2: ENHRY and SYGVKD. The CDR3 DNA follows: TGTGCCATCAGATCGGGGGGGCCAGATACGCAGTATTTT. Amino acids: CAIRSGGPDTQYF.

This clonotype came up many times. This sequence joins TRBV4-3 and TRBJ1-4; no firm D call. The CDR3 contains 16 residues. Germline-derived CDR1 and CDR2 are LGHNA and YSLEER. V lost 0 bases and J 5 bases, leaving 13 bases between the germline ends. The DNA of the CDR3 is TGCGCCAGCAGCCAAGATTTGGCGGGTTGGAATGAAAAACTGTTTTTT. Translating it yields CASSQDLAGWNEKLFF.

There are many counts of this clonotype. The chain couples TRBV27 to TRBJ2-7; D gene uncertain. The CDR3 is made up of 13 amino acids. V was pared by 6 bases and J by 2 bases, with 11 bases between. Germline CDR1 is MNHEY and CDR2 is SMNVEV (reference sequence). CDR3 sequence reads: CASRLGLAYEQYF. The CDR3 DNA follows: TGTGCCAGCAGGTTGGGTCTTGCCTACGAGCAGTACTTC.

The rearrangement links TRBV30 to TRBJ1-2; D gene ambiguous. The CDR3 sequence is 13 residues long. Germline CDR1 reads GTSNPN; CDR2 reads SVGIG (reference sequence). Trimming took 0 bases from V and 4 from J, leaving 9 bases between them. CDR3 coding DNA: TGTGCCTGGAGTGTAGAAAGGGCCTATGGCTACACCTTC. The encoded protein is CAWSVERAYGYTF.

This clonotype was counted many times. The rearrangement uses TRBV5-6 and TRBJ2-1; 11 nucleotides agree with TRBD2. Germline loops: CDR1 SGHDT, CDR2 YYEEEE. This CDR3 comprises 15 residues. The V and J ends lost 1 base and 9 bases, in that order; junction bases with no gene match: 6. In nucleotides, the CDR3 is TGTGCCAGCAGCTTGAGTAGCGGGGGGGCCGGTGAGCAGTTCTTC. Residues: CASSLSSGGAGEQFF.

The rearrangement links TRBV20-1 to TRBJ2-1; D is possibly TRBD2 (5 bases). CDR1 and CDR2 from the germline V gene are DFQATT and SNEGSKA (reference sequence). The CDR3 sequence is 18 residues long. V lost 1 base, J lost 10 bases, and 29 bases lay in between. The CDR3 DNA reads TGCAGTGCTAGAGCCCCTCGGACTGAGCGGCAGTGGCTCGGCGAGCAGTTCTTC. Translation: CSARAPRTERQWLGEQFF.

This clonotype was picked up many times. This sequence joins TRBV9 and TRBJ2-7; D not resolved. The CDR3 has 14 amino acids. V gave up 0 bases and J gave up 1 base, with 8 bases separating them. The germline V gene has CDR1 SGDLS and CDR2 YYNGEE. CDR3 in amino acids: CASSVVADSYEQYF. The CDR3 DNA follows: TGTGCCAGCAGCGTAGTGGCAGATTCCTACGAGCAGTACTTC.

This clonotype has a count of ten or more. CDR3 DNA sequence: TGTGCCAGCAGCTTATCAGGGAAGGGCTATGGCTACACCTTC. Protein product: CASSLSGKGYGYTF. V is TRBV7-9 and J is TRBJ1-2, with D perhaps matching TRBD1 (5 bases). This CDR3 has 14 residues. V was trimmed by 2 bases and J by 4 bases, leaving 11 bases between them. Germline V CDR1 and CDR2: SEHNR, FQNEAQ (reference sequence).

This clonotype was picked up many times. CDR3 residues: CASSSTGGPSLNTIYF. The CDR3 DNA follows: TGTGCCAGCAGTTCGACGGGGGGTCCCTCTCTGAACACCATATATTTT. The chain recombines TRBV12-3 or TRBV12-4 with TRBJ1-3; possible D gene TRBD1, 5 bases. The V gene lost 4 bases and the J gene lost 7 bases, with 20 bases spanning the gap. There are 16 residues in the CDR3.

This clonotype turned up a few times. The V gene is TRBV20-1, the J gene TRBJ2-1, with 9 nucleotides matching TRBD1. CDR1 is DFQATT, CDR2 SNEGSKA, per germline (reference sequence). CDR3 length: 15 amino acids. V lost 4 bases to trimming and J lost 4 bases; unmatched junction nucleotides: 8. The CDR3 is CSATPGQGGYNEQFF. The CDR3 DNA reads as TGCAGTGCTACTCCGGGACAGGGTGGGTACAATGAGCAGTTCTTC.

This clonotype was picked up many times. The V call is TRBV2, the J call TRBJ1-2; 7 nucleotides agree with TRBD1. Germline V gene sequence: CDR1 SNHLY, CDR2 FYNNEI. The CDR3 sequence is 13 residues long. J lost 5 bases, V lost 3 bases, and 3 bases had no gene match. CDR3 sequence: CASSDAGGYGYTF. CDR3 in DNA: TGTGCCAGCAGTGATGCAGGGGGTTATGGCTACACCTTC.